This entry concerns a single T cell receptor beta chain. Antigen: not known. The authors extracted RNA and reverse transcribed it into cDNA as the sequencing template. The method was immunoSEQ multiplex PCR; TCRdb's version includes in-frame clones alone and lacks a portion of them. The sample lists about 130,000 clones, roughly 61% occurring once. V dropped 7 bases and J dropped 9 bases, with 16 bases sitting between them. CDR1 and CDR2 from the germline V gene are MNHEY and SMNVEV (reference sequence). This CDR3 has 13 residues. This entry comes from a study of CD8+ T cells in alopecia areata. General study points: With patients, TCR sharing proved less clear than in mice, a difference possibly related to HLA.

This clonotype originated in a human donor with alopecia areata. Sequenced here: CD4+ T cells sorted from blood, sampled at week 0. The chain links TRBV27 to TRBJ2-1, with a tentative D call TRBD1 (5 bases). This CDR3 is CASTTEERTEQFF. CDR3 sequence (DNA): TGTGCCAGCACGACAGAGGAACGTACTGAGCAGTTCTTC.